This entry lists 14 T cell receptor beta chains sequenced from one sample in a study of metastatic and nonmetastatic thyroid tumors. Prior to thyroid surgery, none of the patients had received any treatment. TCRdb reanalyzed the PCR reads with MiXCR. Here the sample spans about 32,000 clones, about 18% being singletons. Sequences were obtained from blood. The receptors derive from a female donor with papillary thyroid cancer or a benign thyroid nodule (not recorded which). Some clones in this sample may be carry-over from other donors' samples.

The V call is TRBV5-1, the J call TRBJ2-3; tentatively, D is TRBD2 (5 bases). With 5 bases removed from V and 0 bases from J, the gap between germline ends came to 16 bases. Germline assignment: CDR1 SGHRS and CDR2 YFSETQ. CDR3 length: 16 amino acids. DNA of the CDR3: TGCGCCAGCAGACCCAACCCAGCGGTAAGCACAGATACGCAGTATTTT. Protein product: CASRPNPAVSTDTQYF.

The CDR3 sequence is CATSDPAQGGETQYF. The DNA of the CDR3 is TGTGCCACCAGTGATCCCGCGCAGGGGGGGGAGACCCAGTACTTC. The chain is built from TRBV24-1 and TRBJ2-5; D is tentatively TRBD1 or TRBD2 (7 bases each). CDR1 KGHDR and CDR2 SFDVKD come from the germline V gene. This CDR3 has 15 amino acids. The germline V and J ends were trimmed by 3 bases and 5 bases, with 15 bases remaining between them.

This clone was seen many times. The chain links TRBV11-1 to TRBJ2-1; perhaps D is TRBD1 or TRBD2 (5 bases each). Germline V lookup: CDR1 SGHAT, CDR2 FQDESV (reference sequence). Trimming took 5 bases from V and 5 from J, leaving 22 bases between them. This CDR3 contains 17 residues. CDR3 coding DNA: TGTGCCAGCAGCCACCCCCGGGTGGGGGTACTAGACAATGAGCAGTTCTTC. Residues: CASSHPRVGVLDNEQFF.

V gene TRBV5-1 combines with J gene TRBJ1-6; 10 nucleotides line up with TRBD1. With V trimmed by 4 bases and J by 9 bases, 4 bases remained unmatched. Germline lookup yields CDR1 SGHRS and CDR2 YFSETQ. The CDR3 extends over 14 amino acids. CDR3 in DNA: TGCGCCAGCAGCATAGACAGGGGGCGTTCACCCCTCCACTTT. Translating it yields CASSIDRGRSPLHF.

This clone showed up many times. The chain employs TRBV7-6 and TRBJ1-1; no firm D call. Germline V CDR1 and CDR2: SGHVS, FNYEAQ. V was trimmed by 6 bases and J by 5 bases, leaving 13 bases between them. This CDR3 contains 13 residues. CDR3 residues: CASSPWGETEAFF. DNA of the CDR3: TGTGCCAGCAGTCCCTGGGGTGAGACTGAAGCTTTCTTT.

In its sample, this clone ranks as medium-sized. The chain carries TRBV6-1 and TRBJ2-2; D remains ambiguous. CDR1 and CDR2 (germline): MNHNS, SASEGT. The CDR3 length is 14 residues. The V gene lost 8 bases and the J gene lost 0 bases, with 10 bases spanning the gap. As DNA, the CDR3 is TGTGCCAGCCGGGTCTCAGCGAACACCGGGGAGCTGTTTTTT. This codes for CASRVSANTGELFF.

V usage is TRBV10-1 and J usage is TRBJ2-2; D gene ambiguous. Trimming took 3 bases from V and 4 from J, leaving 9 bases between them. Germline CDR1 is WNHNN and CDR2 is SYGVQD (reference sequence). This CDR3 has 14 amino acids. DNA of the CDR3: TGCGCCAGCAGTGACCTCAAGGGCACCGGGGAGCTGTTTTTT. Amino acid sequence: CASSDLKGTGELFF.

The chain links TRBV5-5 to TRBJ1-1; D might be TRBD1 (5 bases). Germline loops: CDR1 SGHKS, CDR2 YYEKEE (reference sequence). V shed 3 bases and J shed 5 bases, with 17 bases lying between them. This CDR3 is 15 amino acids long. The CDR3, as DNA: TGTGCCAGCAGCTCGACCGGGCAGGGACGGACTGAAGCTTTCTTT. As protein: CASSSTGQGRTEAFF. Full variable domain (outside the CDR3, taken from reference TRBV5-5 and TRBJ1-1): DAGVTQSPTHLIKTRGQQVTLRCSPISGHKSVSWYQQVLGQGPQFIFQYYEKEERGRGNFPDRFSARQFPNYSSELNVNALLLGDSALYLCASSSTGQGRTEAFFGQGTRLTVV.

The V call is TRBV30, the J call TRBJ1-5; weak D call: TRBD1 (6 bases). Germline CDR1 reads GTSNPN; CDR2 reads SVGIG (reference sequence). Deletions cut 1 base from V and 2 bases from J, with 9 bases between. This CDR3 has 14 amino acids. CDR3: CAWSAGVGNQPQHF. CDR3 nucleotides: TGTGCCTGGAGTGCAGGGGTAGGCAATCAGCCCCAGCATTTT.

This clone was counted at least ten times. A read error is possible here, since a much larger clone lies one base away. No conserved phenylalanine or tryptophan is present at the end of the CDR3, so a read error is the likely explanation. This chain joins TRBV5-1 and TRBJ1-1; maybe TRBD1 (5 bases). Per germline, CDR1 SGHRS and CDR2 YFSETQ. Deletions cut 0 bases from V and 6 bases from J, with 15 bases between. The CDR3 is made up of 15 amino acids. The chain's CDR3 is CASSLGGAQKAEAFL. The CDR3 coding sequence is TGCGCCAGCAGCTTGGGAGGGGCGCAGAAGGCTGAAGCTTTCCTT.

The V gene is TRBV6-2 or TRBV6-3, the J gene TRBJ2-1; TRBD1 is a possible D gene (6 bases). The length of the CDR3 is 14 residues. Germline loops: CDR1 MNHEY, CDR2 SVGEGT. Trimming removed 2 bases from V and 6 bases from J, with 11 bases in between. CDR3 residues: CASSYVGHLNEQFF. The CDR3 bases are TGTGCCAGCAGTTACGTGGGACATCTCAATGAGCAGTTCTTC.

The rearrangement uses TRBV6-2 or TRBV6-3 and TRBJ1-2; the D is unclear. The CDR3 has 13 residues. Per germline, CDR1 MNHEY and CDR2 SVGEGT. V shed 7 bases and J shed 7 bases, with 16 bases lying between them. CDR3 DNA sequence: TGTGCCAGCAACGGACGAGCCTTCGCTGGCTACACCTTC. It yields the protein CASNGRAFAGYTF.

DNA of the CDR3: TGCAGCGTTTTAAAGGGCTCTGGGGCCAACGTCCTGACTTTC. Amino acid sequence: CSVLKGSGANVLTF. The J gene is TRBJ2-6, the V gene TRBV29-1; D is unresolved. The germline V gene has CDR1 SQVTM and CDR2 ANQGSEA. This CDR3 spans 14 amino acids. Trimming left V 5 bases short and J 0 bases short, with 8 bases between.

This clone was counted at least ten times. This sequence joins TRBV28 and TRBJ1-5; D possibly corresponds to TRBD1 (5 bases). CDR1 and CDR2 from the germline V gene are MDHEN and SYDVKM. The CDR3 length is 15 residues. Trimming took off 7 bases at V and 1 base at J, with 14 bases between the two ends. This CDR3 reads CASTRGGSSNQPQHF. The CDR3 DNA sequence: TGTGCCAGCACTAGGGGAGGTTCCAGCAATCAGCCCCAGCATTTT.